These 29 T cell receptor beta chains were all obtained from the same sample, sequenced in a study of blood T cell repertoires in COVID-19. The assay was immunoSEQ multiplex PCR, and TCRdb's table has in-frame clones only and misses some. The repertoire holds roughly 240,000 clones, with 75% to 90% as singletons. The sequenced sample was PBMCs or T cells enriched from blood (not recorded which). These receptor sequences come from a man aged 50 to 60 who had been exposed to COVID-19.

The chain is built from TRBV6-5 and TRBJ1-2, with D unclear. CDR3 length: 12 residues. Trimming removed 4 bases at V and 8 bases at J, with 11 bases between. Germline V gene data show CDR1 as MNHEY and CDR2 as SVGAGI. The CDR3 DNA reads TGTGCCAGCAGTTTATCGGGATCCGGCTACACCTTC. Translated: CASSLSGSGYTF.

Only one count was recorded for this clone. The CDR3 bases are TGCAGTGCTAGTGGAGAGGGACAGGGAAGGGGCCAAGAGACCCAGTACTTC. This gives the protein CSASGEGQGRGQETQYF. V and J are TRBV20-1 and TRBJ2-5; TRBD1 aligns across 9 bases. The V gene end was trimmed by 3 bases and the J gene end by 1 base; junction bases not matched to a gene: 12. This CDR3 has 17 residues. Germline V gives CDR1 DFQATT, CDR2 SNEGSKA (reference sequence).

The chain joins TRBV9 to TRBJ2-1, with 9 bases fitting TRBD2. V lost 0 bases, J lost 3 bases, and 4 bases stayed unmatched. The germline V gene encodes CDR1 SGDLS and CDR2 YYNGEE. The length of the CDR3 is 16 residues. CDR3 amino acids: CASSVAVTSGYNEQFF. As DNA, the CDR3 is TGTGCCAGCAGCGTAGCGGTGACTAGCGGCTACAATGAGCAGTTCTTC. Full variable domain (rest looked up from reference TRBV9 and TRBJ2-1): DSGVTQTPKHLITATGQRVTLRCSPRSGDLSVYWYQQSLDQGLQFLIQYYNGEERAKGNILERFSAQQFPDLHSELNLSSLELGDSALYFCASSVAVTSGYNEQFFGPGTRLTVL.

CDR3 coding DNA: TGTGCCAGCAGTGGCTCGAGCGGGGGGTACACCGGGGAGCTGTTTTTT. Protein product: CASSGSSGGYTGELFF. The chain has TRBV6-1 and TRBJ2-2; TRBD2 aligns across 9 bases. With 4 bases clipped from V and 3 bases from J, the junction kept 6 bases outside the gene matches. The germline V gene has CDR1 MNHNS and CDR2 SASEGT. CDR3 length: 16 amino acids.

V gene TRBV28 combines with J gene TRBJ2-5; 9 nucleotides match TRBD1. V was clipped by 6 bases and J by 5 bases; unmatched bases: 7. Germline-derived CDR1 and CDR2 are MDHEN and SYDVKM. CDR3 size: 14 residues. For the CDR3, the DNA is TGTGCCAGCAGATCCGGGACAGGGTTGGAGACCCAGTACTTC. Its translation: CASRSGTGLETQYF.

The V gene is TRBV4-2, the J gene TRBJ1-1; D perhaps matches TRBD1 (5 bases). V was clipped by 3 bases and J by 7 bases, with 15 bases between them. CDR3 length: 14 amino acids. Looked up from germline, CDR1 is LGHNA and CDR2 is YNFKEQ. The CDR3 nucleotides read TGTGCCAGCAGCCAGTTAGGAGGGGTAGGTGAAGCTTTCTTT. It specifies CASSQLGGVGEAFF.

In its sample, this clone was seen a few times. DNA for the CDR3: TGTGCCAGCTCACCACAGGGACACGGCGAGCAGTACGTC. Protein product: CASSPQGHGEQYV. The chain combines TRBV18 with TRBJ2-7, with D maybe TRBD1 (6 bases). The V end was cut by 1 base, the J end by 6 bases, with 10 bases between. CDR3 size: 13 residues. Per germline, CDR1 KGHSH and CDR2 LQKENI.

This rearrangement joins TRBV18 to TRBJ1-6, with 8 bases matching TRBD1. The J segment lost 7 bases and the V segment lost 6 bases, leaving 8 bases of the junction unmatched. The germline CDR1 and CDR2 sequences are KGHSH and LQKENI. The CDR3 contains 15 residues. In DNA, the CDR3 is TGTGCCAGCTCCCCGGACAGGGCGGAGAATTCACCCCTCCACTTT. This sequence encodes CASSPDRAENSPLHF.

The V and J genes are TRBV7-9 and TRBJ2-3; D possibly corresponds to TRBD2 (6 bases). This CDR3 comprises 16 residues. From germline, CDR1 is SEHNR and CDR2 FQNEAQ (reference sequence). V shed 4 bases and J shed 1 base, with 15 bases lying between them. The CDR3 nucleotides are TGTGCCAGCAGCTCAAATCCGGGAGCGGGCACAGATACGCAGTATTTT. Its translation is CASSSNPGAGTDTQYF.

The chain links TRBV7-6 to TRBJ1-4, with no clear D. CDR3 size: 16 residues. V was pared by 5 bases and J by 0 bases, with 13 bases between. The germline gives CDR1 SGHVS, CDR2 FNYEAQ. The CDR3 region has the DNA TGTGCCAGCAGCCCCCGCCGACAATCAACTAATGAAAAACTGTTTTTT. Translation gives CASSPRRQSTNEKLFF.

The chain recombines TRBV27 with TRBJ2-4, with D maybe TRBD1 (6 bases). Germline V gene sequence: CDR1 MNHEY, CDR2 SMNVEV (reference sequence). V dropped 2 bases and J dropped 11 bases, with 13 bases sitting between them. The CDR3 totals 13 residues. The CDR3: CASSLRGSRFQYF. The CDR3 DNA reads as TGTGCCAGCAGTTTAAGGGGGAGTAGATTTCAGTACTTC.

The V gene is TRBV28, the J gene TRBJ2-7, with D perhaps matching TRBD2 (7 bases). Germline values: CDR1 MDHEN, CDR2 SYDVKM. The CDR3 totals 13 residues. Trimming stripped 10 bases from V and 5 bases from J, with 18 bases between. DNA for the CDR3: TGTGCCATCCTCAGCGGGACAAGACACGAGCAGTACTTC. It codes for CAILSGTRHEQYF.

CDR3 nucleotides: TGCGCCAGCAGTGGCCTAGCGGGAGGCGAGCAGTTCTTC. This sequence encodes CASSGLAGGEQFF. The chain carries TRBV10-1 and TRBJ2-1; TRBD2 agrees at 11 bases. Germline V CDR1 and CDR2: WNHNN, SYGVQD (reference sequence). The CDR3 is 13 residues long. V dropped 4 bases and J dropped 10; count of bases not matched to a gene: 3.

The rearrangement links TRBV30 to TRBJ1-6, with D uncertain. V lost 0 bases and J lost 14, with 14 bases in between. The CDR3 loop spans 13 amino acids. Germline V lookup: CDR1 GTSNPN, CDR2 SVGIG (reference sequence). This CDR3 is CAWSVGSRGTLHF. The CDR3 bases are TGTGCCTGGAGTGTTGGCTCCCGCGGAACCCTCCACTTT.

The chain links TRBV5-1 to TRBJ1-4; 9 nucleotides align to TRBD1. CDR3 length equals 15 residues. The V gene's germline CDR1 is SGHRS and CDR2 YFSETQ. J lost 7 bases, V lost 6 bases, and 10 bases had no gene match. CDR3 DNA: TGCGCCAGCAACGAGAGGGGACAGGGTGGTGAAAAACTGTTTTTT. Its protein is CASNERGQGGEKLFF. The whole variable domain, remainder taken from reference TRBV5-1 and TRBJ1-4, is KAGVTQTPRYLIKTRGQQVTLSCSPISGHRSVSWYQQTPGQGLQFLFEYFSETQRNKGNFPGRFSGRQFSNSRSEMNVSTLELGDSALYLCASNERGQGGEKLFFGSGTQLSVL.

This chain connects TRBV15 to TRBJ2-1; 11 positions match TRBD2. The CDR3 has 19 residues. V lost 0 bases and J lost 0; bases outside the gene matches: 7. Germline CDR1 is LNHNV and CDR2 is YYDKDF (reference sequence). The CDR3 region is CATSRDLLAGGSSYNEQFF. CDR3 coding DNA: TGTGCCACCAGCAGAGATCTATTAGCGGGAGGGAGCTCCTACAATGAGCAGTTCTTC.

V usage is TRBV5-1 and J usage is TRBJ2-3; perhaps TRBD1 as D (5 bases). Germline CDR1 and CDR2: SGHRS and YFSETQ. The CDR3 totals 14 residues. V was pared by 4 bases and J by 2 bases, with 11 bases between. CDR3 sequence: CASSLRQTTDTQYF. CDR3 nucleotides: TGCGCCAGCAGCCTCCGACAGACCACAGATACGCAGTATTTT.

This clone was seen only once. The chain is built from TRBV29-1 and TRBJ1-2; 9 bases agree with TRBD1. Germline CDR1 is SQVTM and CDR2 is ANQGSEA. Germline trimming cut 3 bases from V and 8 bases from J; bases unmatched to any gene: 4. The CDR3 length is 12 residues. In DNA form, the CDR3 reads TGCAGCGTTGAGGACAGGGGTTCCGGCTACACCTTC. As protein: CSVEDRGSGYTF.

The J gene is TRBJ2-1, the V gene TRBV19; TRBD1 matches 8 bases. This CDR3 is built from 17 residues. In germline, CDR1 is LNHDA, CDR2 SQIVND (reference sequence). With V trimmed by 1 base and J by 1 base, 6 bases remained unmatched. CDR3 nucleotides: TGTGCCAGTAGTATAGCCGGGACAGGACTATCCTACAATGAGCAGTTCTTC. Translated: CASSIAGTGLSYNEQFF.

The gene calls are TRBV7-2 and TRBJ1-3; D gene ambiguous. V was pared by 1 base and J by 8 bases, with 9 bases between. The CDR3 covers 13 residues. Germline V gene lookup returns CDR1 SGHTA and CDR2 FQGNSA. The CDR3 DNA sequence: TGTGCCAGCAGCTTAGATCCGGGGTACACCATATATTTT. The encoded protein is CASSLDPGYTIYF.

The DNA of the CDR3 is TGTGCCAGTAGTATGGAGGGCCGCTATGGCTACACCTTC. Translated: CASSMEGRYGYTF. V and J are TRBV19 and TRBJ1-2; D remains unclear. V lost 3 bases to trimming and J lost 4 bases, with 9 bases between them. CDR3 length: 13 amino acids. CDR1 and CDR2 (germline): LNHDA, SQIVND (reference sequence).

J is TRBJ2-5 and V is TRBV29-1, with D possibly matching TRBD2 (5 bases). With 5 bases removed from V and 5 bases from J, the gap between germline ends came to 12 bases. Germline V gene sequence: CDR1 SQVTM, CDR2 ANQGSEA. The CDR3 is 12 amino acids. Written as DNA, the CDR3 is TGCAGCGTTTATAGAGGGAGCGAGACCCAGTACTTC. The encoded protein is CSVYRGSETQYF. The full variable domain, rest sourced from reference TRBV29-1 and TRBJ2-5, is SAVISQKPSRDICQRGTSLTIQCQVDSQVTMMFWYRQQPGQSLTLIATANQGSEATYESGFVIDKFPISRPNLTFSTLTVSNMSPEDSSIYLCSVYRGSETQYFGPGTRLLVL.

A few counts support this clone. V and J are TRBV29-1 and TRBJ2-7; D possibly corresponds to TRBD2 (8 bases). The germline gives CDR1 SQVTM, CDR2 ANQGSEA. This CDR3 comprises 15 residues. The ends were cut back, 7 bases at V and 3 bases at J, with 22 bases in the middle. The CDR3 bases are TGCAGCGCTTCGGGAGGGGGCCTAGGGATCTACGAGCAGTACGTC. Its protein product is CSASGGGLGIYEQYV.

This sequence joins TRBV29-1 and TRBJ1-3, with D possibly TRBD1 on 5 matching bases. The CDR3 is made up of 14 amino acids. V was trimmed by 8 bases and J by 2 bases, leaving 16 bases between them. Germline assignment: CDR1 SQVTM and CDR2 ANQGSEA. The CDR3 is CSLTELLAGNTIYF. The DNA for the CDR3 is TGCAGCTTGACAGAGTTACTGGCTGGAAACACCATATATTTT.

This chain connects TRBV6-5 to TRBJ2-1, with D perhaps matching TRBD1 (6 bases). V lost 0 bases and J lost 8, with 14 bases in between. CDR1 is MNHEY, CDR2 SVGAGI, per germline. This CDR3 is built from 15 residues. The CDR3 is CASSYSGQSIYEQFF. CDR3 nucleotides: TGTGCCAGCAGTTACTCAGGACAGTCGATCTATGAGCAGTTCTTC.

A single count supports this clone. The chain employs TRBV19 and TRBJ1-6, with D possibly TRBD1 on 6 matching bases. Germline CDR1 and CDR2: LNHDA and SQIVND (reference sequence). The CDR3 runs to 18 residues. Trimming took 3 bases from V and 10 from J, leaving 25 bases between them. CDR3 amino acids: CASSINLNRVMVESPLHF. The CDR3 DNA is TGTGCCAGTAGTATTAACCTCAACAGGGTTATGGTTGAGTCACCCCTCCACTTT.

In nucleotides, the CDR3 is TGCGCCAGCAGCTTGGCCCCGACAGGGGTGAATAGCAATCAGCCCCAGCATTTT. It translates to CASSLAPTGVNSNQPQHF. The chain is built from TRBV5-1 and TRBJ1-5, with 8 nucleotides matching TRBD1. The CDR3 has 18 amino acids. Germline trimming cut 0 bases from V and 0 bases from J; bases unmatched to any gene: 8. CDR1 is SGHRS, CDR2 YFSETQ, per germline.

The sample holds a few counts of this clone. The genes are TRBV5-1 and TRBJ2-2; D uncertain. The CDR3 sequence is 15 residues long. With 0 bases removed from V and 2 bases from J, the gap between germline ends came to 8 bases. Germline lookup yields CDR1 SGHRS and CDR2 YFSETQ. The CDR3 is CASSLEHPNTGELFF. The CDR3 DNA reads TGCGCCAGCAGCTTGGAACACCCTAACACCGGGGAGCTGTTTTTT.

The V and J genes are TRBV7-9 and TRBJ1-4; perhaps TRBD1 as D (6 bases). With 5 bases removed from V and 0 bases from J, the gap between germline ends came to 25 bases. This CDR3 region has 20 residues. Germline CDR1 and CDR2: SEHNR and FQNEAQ (reference sequence). The CDR3 DNA follows: TGTGCCAGCAGCAAAGAGGGGCAGGGGTGGTTCGGCGCAACTAATGAAAAACTGTTTTTT. It encodes CASSKEGQGWFGATNEKLFF.